These T cell receptor beta chains were read from a single sample in a study of blood T cells in healthy people across ages. TCRdb fed the 5' RACE reads into MiXCR, producing one record per CDR3 protein. The sample has approximately 1,100,000 distinct CDR3 sequences, 45% seen once. Sequenced: blood. These receptors were collected from a woman between 55 and 75 years old in good health. Each CDR3 is given with its conserved first and last residue.

j_call | cdr3_length | v_call | cdr3_aa
TRBJ1-5 | 14 | TRBV12-3/TRBV12-4 | CASSALRGFQPQHF
TRBJ2-7 | 12 | TRBV27 | CATIGSYNEQYF
TRBJ2-5 | 14 | TRBV27 | CASRSDLGTRSQYF
TRBJ1-2 | 15 | TRBV20-1 | CSAIMPTADNYGYTF
TRBJ2-7 | 14 | TRBV20-1 | CSATETGAIYEQYF
TRBJ1-1 | 17 | TRBV29-1 | CSVDEPEGQGAGTEAFF
TRBJ2-7 | 15 | TRBV4-2 | CASSHRAGGRFEQYF
TRBJ2-1 | 14 | TRBV18 | CASSPPNTINEQFF
TRBJ1-6 | 13 | TRBV3-1 | CASSQARQWSLHF
TRBJ1-2 | 14 | TRBV12-3/TRBV12-4 | CASNLLVRSYGYTF
TRBJ2-3 | 13 | TRBV4-1 | CASSQGVVDTQYF
TRBJ2-2 | 17 | TRBV25-1 | CASSEELSGRSTGELFF
TRBJ2-2 | 13 | TRBV15 | CATSSDRSGELFF
TRBJ2-1 | 14 | TRBV29-1 | CSARTGGNNNEQFF
- | 15 | TRBV14 | CASSQDSAGLGEQYF
TRBJ1-2 | 13 | TRBV10-3 | CAIRRDINYGYTF